Listed below are T cell receptor beta chains from one sample, sequenced in a study of T-cell reconstitution after alpha-beta-depleted transplantation in children. TCRdb re-called the PCR reads with MiXCR, one entry per CDR3 protein. This table has about 240,000 distinct CDR3 sequences, roughly 25% appearing once. This specimen was PBMCs, taken before TCRalphabeta/CD19-depleted stem cell transplant. The receptors derive from a girl aged 2 to 9 with Fanconi anemia, due to receive a stem cell transplant. CDR3s include the opening cysteine and the closing phenylalanine or tryptophan. D genes are given only for firm matches. Only some rows state a clone size, as once, few, many or a class for expanded clones.

v_gene: TRBV4-2; abundance: .; j_gene: TRBJ1-1; d_gene: .; CDR3nt: TGTGCCAGCAGCCTCTCGCGGGGGTTATCAGGTGAAGCTTTCTTT; CDR3aa: CASSLSRGLSGEAFF
v_gene: TRBV12-3/TRBV12-4; abundance: many; j_gene: TRBJ2-5; d_gene: .; CDR3nt: TGTGCCAGCAACCGGGTATCGGAGACCCAGTACTTC; CDR3aa: CASNRVSETQYF
v_gene: TRBV9; abundance: .; j_gene: TRBJ2-3; d_gene: TRBD1; CDR3nt: TGTGCCAGCAGCGTTACAGGGGGTCCAGATACGCAGTATTTT; CDR3aa: CASSVTGGPDTQYF
v_gene: TRBV10-3; abundance: many; j_gene: TRBJ2-2; d_gene: .; CDR3nt: TGTGCCATCAGTGACGTGGCGGAGAGGAACACCGGGGAGCTGTTTTTT; CDR3aa: CAISDVAERNTGELFF
v_gene: TRBV10-3; abundance: .; j_gene: TRBJ2-3; d_gene: TRBD2; CDR3nt: TGTGCCATCAGTGACGGACTAGCCACAGATACGCAGTATTTT; CDR3aa: CAISDGLATDTQYF
v_gene: TRBV4-1; abundance: .; j_gene: TRBJ2-1; d_gene: TRBD2; CDR3nt: TGCGCCAGCAGCCAAGTGGCGGGAGGGCCGAACAATGAGCAGTTCTTC; CDR3aa: CASSQVAGGPNNEQFF
v_gene: TRBV5-1; abundance: .; j_gene: TRBJ1-4; d_gene: .; CDR3nt: TGCGCCAGCAGCTTTGCGGGTCACCTTAATGAAAAACTGTTTTTT; CDR3aa: CASSFAGHLNEKLFF
v_gene: TRBV12-3/TRBV12-4; abundance: few; j_gene: TRBJ1-5; d_gene: TRBD1; CDR3nt: TGTGCCAGCAACCCAGGGGGCTCCCAGCCCCAGCATTTT; CDR3aa: CASNPGGSQPQHF
v_gene: TRBV10-3; abundance: few; j_gene: TRBJ1-3; d_gene: .; CDR3nt: TGTGCCATCAGTGAGTCGGTTGGTGACGGAGCCCGGGACACCATATATTTT; CDR3aa: CAISESVGDGARDTIYF
v_gene: TRBV29-1; abundance: .; j_gene: TRBJ1-1; d_gene: .; CDR3nt: TGCAGCGGAAACAGGAACACTGAAGCTTTCTTT; CDR3aa: CSGNRNTEAFF
v_gene: TRBV29-1; abundance: few; j_gene: TRBJ2-7; d_gene: .; CDR3nt: TGCAGCGCCAGACAGGATTTGTACGAGCAGTACTTC; CDR3aa: CSARQDLYEQYF
v_gene: TRBV20-1; abundance: .; j_gene: TRBJ1-2; d_gene: TRBD1; CDR3nt: TGCAGTGCTAGAGTCGGGACAGGGGGCTACACCTTC; CDR3aa: CSARVGTGGYTF
v_gene: TRBV28; abundance: few; j_gene: TRBJ2-1; d_gene: .; CDR3nt: TGTGCCAGCAGGGTTTGGGGGAACAGGCCATACAATGAGCAGTTCTTC; CDR3aa: CASRVWGNRPYNEQFF
v_gene: TRBV6-5; abundance: many; j_gene: TRBJ1-2; d_gene: .; CDR3nt: TGTGCCAGCAGTTACAGCCAGGCTTTTGCGGGAATCTATGGCTACACCTTC; CDR3aa: CASSYSQAFAGIYGYTF
v_gene: TRBV2; abundance: .; j_gene: TRBJ1-1; d_gene: .; CDR3nt: TGTGCCAGCAGTGAAGTAGTAGAAGCTTTCTTT; CDR3aa: CASSEVVEAFF
v_gene: TRBV6-4; abundance: once; j_gene: TRBJ2-5; d_gene: .; CDR3nt: TGTGCCAGCAGAAGAAGATGGGAGACCCAGTACTTC; CDR3aa: CASRRRWETQYF
v_gene: TRBV19; abundance: .; j_gene: TRBJ2-7; d_gene: .; CDR3nt: TGTGCCAGTAGTGCAATCCCGAACTCCTACGAGCAGTACTTC; CDR3aa: CASSAIPNSYEQYF
v_gene: TRBV25-1; abundance: many; j_gene: TRBJ2-6; d_gene: .; CDR3nt: TGTGCCAGCAGTGAATATCTAAAGTCTGGGGCCAACGTCCTGACTTTC; CDR3aa: CASSEYLKSGANVLTF
v_gene: TRBV6-1; abundance: .; j_gene: TRBJ2-7; d_gene: .; CDR3nt: TGTGCCAGCAGTGAGTGGGACGAGCAGTACTTC; CDR3aa: CASSEWDEQYF
v_gene: TRBV20-1; abundance: .; j_gene: TRBJ2-7; d_gene: .; CDR3nt: TGCAGTGCTACGACAGATCCCTACGAGCAGTACTTC; CDR3aa: CSATTDPYEQYF
v_gene: TRBV12-3/TRBV12-4; abundance: many; j_gene: TRBJ1-2; d_gene: .; CDR3nt: TGTGCCAGCAGTATTAACAGCCCTTATGGCTACACCTTC; CDR3aa: CASSINSPYGYTF
v_gene: TRBV7-3; abundance: .; j_gene: TRBJ2-2; d_gene: .; CDR3nt: TGTGCCAGCAGCTTAACGGGGGCACCGAACACCGGGGAGCTGTTTTTT; CDR3aa: CASSLTGAPNTGELFF